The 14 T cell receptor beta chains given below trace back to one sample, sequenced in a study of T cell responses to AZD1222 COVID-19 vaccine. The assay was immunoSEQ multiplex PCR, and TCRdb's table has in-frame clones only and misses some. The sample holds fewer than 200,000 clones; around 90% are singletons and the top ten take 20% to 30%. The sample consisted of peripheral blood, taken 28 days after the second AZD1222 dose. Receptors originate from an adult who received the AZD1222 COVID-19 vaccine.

The CDR3 DNA reads TGTGCCAGCAGTTACTGGGCGGAGGGGGGTGAGCAGTTCTTC. This translates into CASSYWAEGGEQFF. This chain uses TRBV6-5 with TRBJ2-1, with D possibly called TRBD1 or TRBD2 (6 bases each). The CDR3 has 14 amino acids. Germline CDR1 reads MNHEY; CDR2 reads SVGAGI. V dropped 1 base and J dropped 9 bases, with 13 bases sitting between them.

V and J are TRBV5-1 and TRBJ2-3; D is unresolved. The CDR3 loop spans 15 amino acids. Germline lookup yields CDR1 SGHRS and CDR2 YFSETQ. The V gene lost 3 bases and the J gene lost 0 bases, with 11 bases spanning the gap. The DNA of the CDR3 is TGCGCCAGCAGCTATGGGAAACCTAGCACAGATACGCAGTATTTT. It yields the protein CASSYGKPSTDTQYF.

Here the CDR3 DNA reads TGTGCCAGCAGCCGTGGGACAGGACCCTATAATTCACCCCTCCACTTT. Its protein is CASSRGTGPYNSPLHF. This sequence joins TRBV28 and TRBJ1-6; 8 positions agree with TRBD1. Germline loops: CDR1 MDHEN, CDR2 SYDVKM. J was trimmed by 2 bases and V by 6 bases; bases with no gene match: 6. This CDR3 contains 16 residues.

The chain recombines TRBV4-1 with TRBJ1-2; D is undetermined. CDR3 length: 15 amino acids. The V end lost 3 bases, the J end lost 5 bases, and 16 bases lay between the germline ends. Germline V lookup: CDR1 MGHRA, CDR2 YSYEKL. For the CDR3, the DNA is TGCGCCAGCAGCCACCAGGACGGAAGCCAGTATGGCTACACCTTC. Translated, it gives CASSHQDGSQYGYTF.

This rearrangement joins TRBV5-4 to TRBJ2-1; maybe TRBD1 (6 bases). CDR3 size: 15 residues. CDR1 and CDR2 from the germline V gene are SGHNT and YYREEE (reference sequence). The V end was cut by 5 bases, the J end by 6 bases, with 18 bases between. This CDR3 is CASSPDRDLSNEQFF. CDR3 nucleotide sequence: TGTGCCAGCAGTCCGGACAGAGACCTCTCCAATGAGCAGTTCTTC.

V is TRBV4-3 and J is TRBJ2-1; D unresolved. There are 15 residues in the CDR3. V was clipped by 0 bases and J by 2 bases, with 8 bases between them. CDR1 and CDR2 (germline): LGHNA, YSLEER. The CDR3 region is CASSQDRAPYNEQFF. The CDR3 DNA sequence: TGCGCCAGCAGCCAAGATCGGGCCCCCTACAATGAGCAGTTCTTC.

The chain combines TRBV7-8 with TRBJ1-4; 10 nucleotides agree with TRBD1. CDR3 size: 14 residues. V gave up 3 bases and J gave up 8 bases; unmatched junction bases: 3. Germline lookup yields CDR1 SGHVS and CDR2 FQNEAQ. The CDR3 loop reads CASSLGQGSEKLFF. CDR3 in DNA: TGTGCCAGCAGCTTGGGACAGGGGAGCGAAAAACTGTTTTTT.

DNA of the CDR3: TGTGCCAGCAGTTACACAGGGGATTACACTGAAGCTTTCTTT. The encoded protein is CASSYTGDYTEAFF. This sequence joins TRBV7-2 and TRBJ1-1; TRBD1 aligns across 7 bases. The germline V gene has CDR1 SGHTA and CDR2 FQGNSA. Trimming removed 6 bases from V and 3 bases from J; junction bases left unmatched: 7. The CDR3 length is 14 residues.

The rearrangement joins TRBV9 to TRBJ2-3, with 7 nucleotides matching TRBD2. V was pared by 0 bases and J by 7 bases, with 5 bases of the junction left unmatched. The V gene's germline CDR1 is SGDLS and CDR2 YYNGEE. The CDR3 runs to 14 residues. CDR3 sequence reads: CASSVGGSGYTQYF. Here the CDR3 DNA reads TGTGCCAGCAGCGTAGGCGGGAGTGGGTATACGCAGTATTTT.

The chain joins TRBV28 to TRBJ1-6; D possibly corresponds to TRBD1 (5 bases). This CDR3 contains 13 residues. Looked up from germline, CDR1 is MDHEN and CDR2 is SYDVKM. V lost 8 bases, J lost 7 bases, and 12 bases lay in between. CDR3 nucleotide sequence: TGTGCCAGCCGTCGAGAGGGGAATTCACCCCTCCACTTT. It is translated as CASRREGNSPLHF.

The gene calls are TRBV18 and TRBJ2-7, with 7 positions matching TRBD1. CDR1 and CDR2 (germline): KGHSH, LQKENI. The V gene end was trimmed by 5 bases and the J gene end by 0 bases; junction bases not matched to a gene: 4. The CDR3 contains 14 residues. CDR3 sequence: CASSSGTASYEQYF. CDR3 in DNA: TGTGCCAGCTCATCCGGGACAGCCTCCTACGAGCAGTACTTC. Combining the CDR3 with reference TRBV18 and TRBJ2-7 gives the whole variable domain NAGVMQNPRHLVRRRGQEARLRCSPMKGHSHVYWYRQLPEEGLKFMVYLQKENIIDESGMPKERFSAEFPKEGPSILRIQQVVRGDSAAYFCASSSGTASYEQYFGPGTRLTVT.

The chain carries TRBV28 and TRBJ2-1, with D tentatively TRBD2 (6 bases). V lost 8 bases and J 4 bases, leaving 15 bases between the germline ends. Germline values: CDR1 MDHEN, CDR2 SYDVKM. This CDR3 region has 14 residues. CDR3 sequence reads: CASAQGGAYNEQFF. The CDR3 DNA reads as TGTGCCAGCGCCCAAGGAGGGGCGTACAATGAGCAGTTCTTC.

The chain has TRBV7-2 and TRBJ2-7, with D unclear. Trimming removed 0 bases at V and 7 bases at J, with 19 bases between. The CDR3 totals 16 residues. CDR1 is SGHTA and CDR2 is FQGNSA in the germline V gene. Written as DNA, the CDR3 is TGTGCCAGCAGCTTAGCTAGGGCCGGCCCCACTTTGGAGCAGTACTTC. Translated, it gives CASSLARAGPTLEQYF.

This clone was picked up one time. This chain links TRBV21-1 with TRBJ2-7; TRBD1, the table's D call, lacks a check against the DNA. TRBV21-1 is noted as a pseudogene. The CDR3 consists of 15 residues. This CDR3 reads CASSHLLKGVNEQYF. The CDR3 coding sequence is TGTGCCAGCAGCCACCTTCTAAAGGGGGTAAACGAGCAGTACTTC.